This T cell receptor beta chain was recovered during a study of cytomegalovirus exposure and HLA in healthy donors. As for the study in general: The roughly 110 validation repertoires matched the 500 to 750 first-cohort repertoires in platform, a later analysis reported. Whole-study results and caveats: Accounts indicate the classifier identified cytomegalovirus status with strong specificity and sensitivity. Researchers counted over 150 TCR beta chains as cytomegalovirus-associated. There were a few CMV-associated chains whose specificity for CMV antigens was confirmed in vitro.

The length of the CDR3 is 16 residues. Germline V CDR1 and CDR2: SEHNR, FQNEAQ (reference sequence). Some clones are missing from TCRdb's copy, which holds only in-frame ones; the method was immunoSEQ multiplex PCR. This sample yields about 130,000 clones, of which 89% are seen a single time; 9% belongs to the top ten. In this sample, this clone turned up once. Antigen: not known. A read error may account for a junction end that differs from germline. The chain uses TRBV7-9 and TRBJ1-1; 7 nucleotides match TRBD1. The sample consisted of PBMCs. The sequence was collected from a woman aged 18-29 years in good health and CMV-seropositive. The CDR3 loop is CASSLGLGGGNTEAFF. The CDR3 nucleotides are TGTGCCAGCAGCTTAGGGCTCGGAGGGGGCAACACAGAAGCTTTCTTT.